This TCR beta chain was identified in a study of T cell responses to AZD1222 COVID-19 vaccine. Study-level results: Repertoire sampling occurred only after the peak T cell response. Spike-specific TCR repertoires showed rising breadth and depth after two AZD1222 doses.

The length of the CDR3 is 14 residues. Germline loops: CDR1 SGHVS, CDR2 FQNEAQ. V was clipped by 5 bases and J by 3 bases; unmatched bases: 4. Sequenced by immunoSEQ multiplex PCR; TCRdb stores in-frame clones only, minus some. The sample shows roughly 120,000 clones, 88% of them seen only once. In regard to this clone: The antigen remains unidentified.

The rearrangement uses TRBV7-8 and TRBJ1-5; 7 nucleotides line up with TRBD1. This sequence originates from an adult in good health. The source material was peripheral blood, sampled on day 0 of MenACWY control vaccination. The CDR3 loop reads CASSPDRDNQPQHF. CDR3 bases: TGTGCCAGCAGCCCCGACAGGGACAATCAGCCCCAGCATTTT.